The 23 T cell receptor beta chains given below trace back to one sample, sequenced in a study of regulatory T cells in long-lasting Graves disease. Time point described: newly diagnosed GD, antithyroid drugs for less than 3 months. Extracted RNA from PBMCs served as the source of the TCR library. HTBI primers from iRepertoire and Arm-PCR of CDR3 regions yielded the TCR beta libraries. TCRdb re-analysed the multiplex PCR reads in MiXCR, keeping a single row per CDR3 protein. The table lists about 200,000 distinct CDR3 sequences, about 17% of them singletons. Sequences were derived from peripheral blood mononuclear cells (PBMCs), sampled at new diagnosis, from a patient treated with antithyroid drugs. These receptors all come from a female donor with Graves disease.

This clonotype was seen many times. The gene calls are TRBV7-9 and TRBJ2-3, with 9 nucleotides matching TRBD2. The germline gives CDR1 SEHNR, CDR2 FQNEAQ (reference sequence). V lost 11 bases and J lost 2; bases outside the gene matches: 11. The CDR3 runs to 15 residues. CDR3 DNA: TGTGCCGTACTGGGGGCGGGAGGGATCACAGATACGCAGTATTTT. Its translation: CAVLGAGGITDTQYF. The variable domain in full, completed from reference TRBV7-9 and TRBJ2-3, reads DTGVSQNPRHKITKRGQNVTFRCDPISEHNRLYWYRQTLGQGPEFLTYFQNEAQLEKSRLLSDRFSAERPKGSFSTLEIQRTEQGDSAMYLCAVLGAGGITDTQYFGPGTRLTVL.

This clonotype was counted between two and nine times. The genes are TRBV20-1 and TRBJ2-2; TRBD2 aligns across 11 bases. Germline lookup yields CDR1 DFQATT and CDR2 SNEGSKA (reference sequence). CDR3 size: 15 residues. The V segment lost 3 bases and the J segment 7 bases; nucleotides outside the gene matches: 7. CDR3 protein: CSASSSGRAGGELFF. Here the CDR3 DNA reads TGCAGTGCTAGTAGTAGCGGGAGGGCCGGCGGGGAGCTGTTTTTT.

Worth noting for this clonotype: A much bigger clone sits one base away, suggesting this may be a read error. The V call is TRBV7-8, the J call TRBJ1-2, with D uncertain. The CDR3 loop spans 15 amino acids. V was cut by 1 base and J by 8 bases, with 17 bases left in between. CDR1 and CDR2 from the germline V gene are SGHVS and FQNEAQ. CDR3 in amino acids: CASSLGTGVAAGYTF. The CDR3 DNA sequence: TGTGCCAGCAGCTTAGGCACGGGCGTTGCAGCAGGCTACACCTTC.

This clonotype showed up many times. V and J are TRBV28 and TRBJ2-7; 9 positions agree with TRBD2. Trimming cost V 6 bases and J 2 bases; bases outside gene matches: 5. The length of the CDR3 is 14 residues. The germline V gene encodes CDR1 MDHEN and CDR2 SYDVKM. The CDR3 DNA reads as TGTGCCAGCAGCCCTGCGGGAGGGGCCTACGAGCAGTACTTC. Its protein product is CASSPAGGAYEQYF.

This clonotype was detected only a few times. This chain links TRBV6-1 with TRBJ1-6; D is unclear. The CDR3 loop spans 13 amino acids. Trimming stripped 7 bases from V and 5 bases from J, with 9 bases between. Germline CDR1 reads MNHNS; CDR2 reads SASEGT. DNA for the CDR3: TGTGCCAGCAAGGTTACTAATAATTCACCCCTCCACTTT. Its protein is CASKVTNNSPLHF.

The chain carries TRBV12-3 or TRBV12-4 and TRBJ1-2; D may be TRBD1 (5 bases). Trimming pared 7 bases from V and 8 bases from J, leaving 20 bases between. The CDR3 is 14 residues long. The CDR3 DNA reads TGTGCCAGCACCCCCGACGGGGGAGTCTACGGCTACACCTTC. Its protein is CASTPDGGVYGYTF.

This clonotype was picked up many times. The V and J genes are TRBV20-1 and TRBJ2-7; D tentatively fits TRBD1 or TRBD2 (7 bases each). This CDR3 region has 13 residues. V lost 5 bases, J lost 4 bases, and 15 bases lay in between. Germline CDR1 DFQATT, CDR2 SNEGSKA (reference sequence). CDR3 protein: CSAGGDRPYEQYF. The CDR3 DNA follows: TGCAGTGCTGGGGGGGACAGACCGTACGAGCAGTACTTC.

The sample holds many counts of this clonotype. The chain joins TRBV2 to TRBJ2-3; the D is unclear. Trimming took 2 bases from V and 5 from J, leaving 8 bases between them. CDR3 size: 13 residues. Germline V gene lookup returns CDR1 SNHLY and CDR2 FYNNEI. The CDR3 loop is CASSENIGDTQYF. In DNA form, the CDR3 reads TGTGCCAGCAGTGAAAACATAGGAGATACGCAGTATTTT. The full variable domain, with the rest looked up from reference TRBV2 and TRBJ2-3, is EPEVTQTPSHQVTQMGQEVILRCVPISNHLYFYWYRQILGQKVEFLVSFYNNEISEKSEIFDDQFSVERPDGSNFTLKIRSTKLEDSAMYFCASSENIGDTQYFGPGTRLTVL.

The chain couples TRBV29-1 to TRBJ2-6, with 7 bases that match TRBD1. Germline assignment: CDR1 SQVTM and CDR2 ANQGSEA. The trim removed 7 bases at V and 4 bases at J, leaving 7 bases unmatched. The CDR3 is 14 amino acids. This chain's CDR3 is CSALQGLGANVLTF. The CDR3, as DNA: TGCAGCGCACTACAGGGGTTAGGGGCCAACGTCCTGACTTTC.

This clonotype was observed a handful of times. V usage is TRBV2 and J usage is TRBJ1-5, with D perhaps matching TRBD1 (5 bases). The CDR3 loop spans 15 amino acids. Germline V gives CDR1 SNHLY, CDR2 FYNNEI. Deletions cut 8 bases from V and 2 bases from J, with 16 bases between. The CDR3: CASRRRDVRNQPQHF. The CDR3 bases are TGTGCCAGCCGTAGGCGGGACGTCCGCAATCAGCCCCAGCATTTT.

This clonotype was recorded at least ten times. CDR3 amino acids: CASSWNIGEAFF. Here the CDR3 DNA reads TGTGCCAGCAGTTGGAACATCGGTGAAGCTTTCTTT. This chain connects TRBV28 to TRBJ1-1, with unresolved D. Trimming removed 4 bases at V and 7 bases at J, with 10 bases between. This CDR3 region has 12 residues. The germline V gene has CDR1 MDHEN and CDR2 SYDVKM.

Of note for this clonotype: This may be a read error, as it is one base from a much larger clone. This chain links TRBV7-9 with TRBJ2-1; the match to TRBD2 covers 11 bases. CDR1 SEHNR and CDR2 FQNEAQ come from the germline V gene (reference sequence). The CDR3 has 18 amino acids. V was pared by 3 bases and J by 6 bases, with 13 bases of the junction left unmatched. CDR3 loop: CASSFSGQGLADINEQFF. The CDR3 coding sequence is TGTGCCAGCAGCTTCTCAGGCCAGGGACTAGCGGACATCAATGAGCAGTTCTTC.

This clonotype was picked up many times. The V and J genes are TRBV24-1 and TRBJ1-2; no firm D call. Germline V gene lookup returns CDR1 KGHDR and CDR2 SFDVKD. The CDR3 consists of 11 residues. V shed 10 bases and J shed 6 bases, with 11 bases lying between them. Written as DNA, the CDR3 is TGTGCCACTTCTAATGGAGATGGCTACACCTTC. This gives the protein CATSNGDGYTF.

This clonotype was counted ten times or more. The chain recombines TRBV20-1 with TRBJ2-7, with 7 bases matching TRBD1. The CDR3 consists of 16 residues. With V trimmed by 1 base and J by 7 bases, 16 bases remained unmatched. Germline V gene sequence: CDR1 DFQATT, CDR2 SNEGSKA (reference sequence). The CDR3 loop is CSARGYSRDSGWEQYF. CDR3 DNA: TGCAGTGCTAGAGGCTACTCCCGGGACAGTGGATGGGAGCAGTACTTC.

The chain joins TRBV7-9 to TRBJ1-2; 8 bases fit TRBD1. CDR3 length: 14 amino acids. V shed 1 base and J 8 bases; nucleotides not matched to a gene: 6. Germline CDR1 is SEHNR and CDR2 is FQNEAQ (reference sequence). For the CDR3, the DNA is TGTGCCAGCAGCTTAGTCGGACAGGGACAGGGCTACACCTTC. Encoded protein: CASSLVGQGQGYTF. Drawing the rest from reference TRBV7-9 and TRBJ1-2, the complete variable domain is DTGVSQNPRHKITKRGQNVTFRCDPISEHNRLYWYRQTLGQGPEFLTYFQNEAQLEKSRLLSDRFSAERPKGSFSTLEIQRTEQGDSAMYLCASSLVGQGQGYTFGSGTRLTVV.

This clonotype was counted at least ten times. The chain links TRBV4-2 to TRBJ1-1, with a possible D match to TRBD1 (6 bases). V was clipped by 0 bases and J by 11 bases, with 22 bases between them. The CDR3 consists of 16 residues. Germline values: CDR1 LGHNA, CDR2 YNFKEQ. The DNA of the CDR3 is TGTGCCAGCAGCCAAGATGTCTCGATGGGGGCGCTTACTGCTTTCTTT. This translates into CASSQDVSMGALTAFF.

Of note for this clonotype: A much larger clone sits a single nucleotide away, making a read error possible. This chain uses TRBV6-1 with TRBJ1-1; no definite D call. This CDR3 has 13 amino acids. Germline loops: CDR1 MNHNS, CDR2 SASEGT. V dropped 3 bases and J dropped 3 bases, with 8 bases sitting between them. This CDR3 reads CASSEQVDTEAFF. In DNA form, the CDR3 reads TGTGCCAGCAGTGAGCAGGTTGACACTGAAGCTTTCTTT.

This clonotype has a count of ten or more. The chain employs TRBV20-1 and TRBJ1-5; perhaps TRBD1 as D (5 bases). V gave up 0 bases and J gave up 5 bases, with 14 bases separating them. The length of the CDR3 is 15 residues. Germline-derived CDR1 and CDR2 are DFQATT and SNEGSKA (reference sequence). CDR3 in DNA: TGCAGTGCTAGAGATATCTCCAGGGCGGATCAGCCCCAGCATTTT. It encodes CSARDISRADQPQHF.

With regard to this clonotype: A junction end diverges from the germline sequence, so it may reflect a read error. The chain joins TRBV11-2 to TRBJ2-1; the D gene is possibly TRBD2 (6 bases). Looked up from germline, CDR1 is SGHAT and CDR2 is FQNNGV. The length of the CDR3 is 14 residues. The CDR3 DNA reads as TGTGCCAGCAGCTTAGGGACTACCTACAATGATCAGTGCTTC. Residues: CASSLGTTYNDQCF. Looking up the rest from reference TRBV11-2 and TRBJ2-1 gives the full variable domain: EAGVAQSPRYKIIEKRQSVAFWCNPISGHATLYWYQQILGQGPKLLIQFQNNGVVDDSQLPKDRFSAERLKGVDSTLKIQPAKLEDSAVYLCASSLGTTYNDQCFGPGTRLTVL.

Details on this clonotype: A clone one base away is much larger, so this may be a read error. V usage is TRBV20-1 and J usage is TRBJ2-3; 10 bases line up with TRBD2. J gave up 7 bases and V 1 base, and 8 bases lay outside the gene matches. CDR1 is DFQATT and CDR2 is SNEGSKA in the germline V gene (reference sequence). There are 15 residues in the CDR3. The CDR3 DNA sequence: TGCAGTGCTAGAGGATCTAGCGGGAGTTCATATACGCAGTATTTT. It yields the protein CSARGSSGSSYTQYF.

This clonotype was seen repeatedly, ten times or more. The chain is built from TRBV7-8 and TRBJ2-1; D gene uncertain. The germline V gene has CDR1 SGHVS and CDR2 FQNEAQ. The CDR3 length is 16 residues. V was cut by 5 bases and J by 4 bases, with 18 bases left in between. CDR3 loop: CASSPARYEAYNEQFF. CDR3 in DNA: TGTGCCAGCAGCCCGGCTCGGTACGAGGCATACAATGAGCAGTTCTTC.

In its sample, this clonotype was seen a few times. This chain links TRBV14 with TRBJ2-3, with D perhaps matching TRBD2 (5 bases). The CDR3 is 13 residues long. Germline lookup yields CDR1 SGHDN and CDR2 FVKESK. Trimming removed 8 bases at V and 2 bases at J, with 11 bases between. The DNA of the CDR3 is TGTGCCAGCGGTAGCGCCCTCACAGATACGCAGTATTTT. Translated, it gives CASGSALTDTQYF.

This clonotype showed up many times. The J gene is TRBJ1-5, the V gene TRBV24-1; unclear D gene. There are 14 residues in the CDR3. V shed 5 bases and J shed 3 bases, with 10 bases lying between them. Germline CDR1 KGHDR, CDR2 SFDVKD. The CDR3 DNA follows: TGTGCCACCAGTGGGGATTTAAACAATCAGCCCCAGCATTTT. Translating gives CATSGDLNNQPQHF.